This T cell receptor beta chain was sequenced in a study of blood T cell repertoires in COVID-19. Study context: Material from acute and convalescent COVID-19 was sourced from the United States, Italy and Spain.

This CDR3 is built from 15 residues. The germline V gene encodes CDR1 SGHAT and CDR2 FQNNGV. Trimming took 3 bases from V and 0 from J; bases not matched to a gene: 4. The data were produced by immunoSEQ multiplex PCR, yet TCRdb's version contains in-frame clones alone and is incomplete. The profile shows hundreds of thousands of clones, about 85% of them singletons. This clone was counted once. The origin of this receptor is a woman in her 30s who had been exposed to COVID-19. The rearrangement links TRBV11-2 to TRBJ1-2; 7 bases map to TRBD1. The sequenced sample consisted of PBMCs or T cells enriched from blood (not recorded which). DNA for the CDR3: TGTGCCAGCAGCTTTGACAGGGAGACTAACTATGGCTACACCTTC. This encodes CASSFDRETNYGYTF.